Described below is a single T cell receptor (beta chain) sequence and its context. Germline is not matched at one junction end, which may reflect a read error. This specimen belongs to a study of immune heterogeneity within non-small cell lung tumors. It was a multiplex PCR that amplified TCR beta CDR3, with 32 V and 13 J primers. TCRdb passed the multiplex PCR reads through MiXCR, listing each CDR3 protein once. The sample lists around 10,000 distinct CDR3 sequences, roughly 26% seen once, with under 15% in the top ten. Template came from bulk tumor genomic DNA, at approximately 620 ng per sample. Each primary tumor yielded several biopsies, collected far apart from one another at surgery. Curative surgery was undertaken by patients, who had untreated, newly diagnosed non-small cell lung cancer. Germline CDR1 SGDLS, CDR2 YYNGEE. The CDR3 is 15 residues long.

Sequences were obtained from lung tumor tissue. This sequence joins TRBV9 and TRBJ2-5, with D perhaps TRBD1 or TRBD2 (6 bases each). The receptor was derived from a man aged 45-65 years with non-small cell lung cancer. The CDR3 reads CARSVGGGPQETQYF. In DNA, the CDR3 is TGTGCCAGAAGCGTAGGAGGGGGGCCACAAGAGACCCAGTACTTC.